This T cell receptor (beta chain) was captured in a study of blood T cell repertoires in COVID-19. Per germline, CDR1 ENHRY and CDR2 SYGVKD. This CDR3 is 15 amino acids long. With 4 bases clipped from V and 4 bases from J, the junction kept 5 bases outside the gene matches. Donors of Cohort 3 who recovered were those that had two negative PCRs, clearance, or symptom resolution. Original handling: Reference gene primer amplification gave estimated nucleated cell counts. The protocol was immunoSEQ multiplex PCR, while the TCRdb copy is restricted to in-frame clones and leaves out a portion. V and J calls and clone size are as listed in that table; D and trimming were resolved from the DNA. Of a few hundred thousand clones in the sample, around 85% were seen once.

The specimen sequenced was PBMCs or T cells enriched from blood (not recorded which). The receptor comes from a man aged 25-45 years who had recovered from COVID-19. The chain joins TRBV10-3 to TRBJ2-4; 9 bases align to TRBD1. The CDR3 protein is CAISAPDRGKNIQYF. DNA of the CDR3: TGTGCCATCAGTGCCCCCGACAGGGGGAAAAACATTCAGTACTTC.